A single sample is the source of the 30 T cell receptor beta chains below, sequenced in a study of T cells after yellow fever vaccination (dated by TCRdb to about 2019). According to the study, the label for this sample's treatment or condition signals: live attenuated yellow fever vaccine strain. The library was produced with 5' RACE. Sequenced using an Illumina HiSeq 2500. The public reads were quality trimmed at Q25 with fastp and then assembled into clones with MiXCR by TCRdb, keeping productive beta chains. CDR3 protein sequences are deduplicated, and each keeps its most common genes and DNA. The sample contains almost 30,000 distinct CDR3 sequences, 5% of them found a single time. The ten largest clones take up 35% to 50% of the sample. Sequencing was performed on CD8+ T cells sorted from PBMCs, taken 10 days after the yellow fever booster vaccination. Source of these receptors: a man aged 25 to 45 who received the YFV17D yellow fever vaccine.

This clonotype was observed many times. The chain joins TRBV3-1 to TRBJ2-3; TRBD2 aligns across 12 bases. The V gene's germline CDR1 is LGHDT and CDR2 YNNKEL (reference sequence). V lost 6 bases and J lost 6; bases outside the gene matches: 4. CDR3 length equals 14 residues. The CDR3 is CASRTSGRTDTQYF. DNA of the CDR3: TGTGCCAGCAGGACTAGCGGGAGAACGGATACGCAGTATTTT.

In its sample, this clonotype was seen many times. The chain uses TRBV4-3 and TRBJ1-5; D may be TRBD1 (5 bases). Trimming took 0 bases from V and 4 from J, leaving 13 bases between them. From germline, CDR1 is LGHNA and CDR2 YSLEER. CDR3 length: 16 residues. The chain's CDR3 is CASSQDDSGGNQPQHF. As DNA, the CDR3 is TGCGCCAGCAGCCAAGATGACAGCGGGGGAAATCAGCCCCAGCATTTT.

This clonotype was found many times. The chain has TRBV27 and TRBJ2-1; D remains ambiguous. Trimming stripped 5 bases from V and 0 bases from J, with 14 bases between. Germline CDR1 and CDR2: MNHEY and SMNVEV (reference sequence). This CDR3 spans 16 amino acids. CDR3 protein: CASSPSRKSSYNEQFF. The CDR3 DNA reads TGTGCCAGCAGTCCCAGCCGGAAGAGCTCCTACAATGAGCAGTTCTTC.

This clonotype was seen repeatedly, ten times or more. V and J are TRBV13 and TRBJ2-5; D is possibly TRBD2 (6 bases). Germline V gives CDR1 PRHDT, CDR2 FYEKMQ (reference sequence). V lost 1 base to trimming and J lost 2 bases, with 8 bases between them. The CDR3 sequence is 14 residues long. CDR3 region: CASSLASGQETQYF. CDR3 nucleotides: TGTGCCAGCAGCTTAGCAAGCGGGCAAGAGACCCAGTACTTC.

This clonotype occurred many times. The genes are TRBV21-1 and TRBJ2-7; TRBD1, the table's D call, was not compared with the DNA. TRBV21-1 is a pseudogene. CDR3 size: 16 residues. CDR3 DNA: TGTGCCAGCAGCAAAGCGTATTTCTTTGGGGGCTACGAGCAGTACTTC. Its translation is CASSKAYFFGGYEQYF.

In this sample, this clonotype turned up many times. The chain has TRBV12-3 or TRBV12-4 and TRBJ1-4, with no clear D. V was cut by 6 bases and J by 5 bases, with 19 bases left in between. The CDR3 runs 16 residues. The CDR3 reads CASSISGPSGNEKLFF. The CDR3 coding sequence is TGTGCCAGCAGCATTAGCGGACCTTCGGGGAATGAAAAACTGTTTTTT.

This clonotype was picked up many times. This rearrangement joins TRBV25-1 to TRBJ2-7; 10 positions match TRBD1. This CDR3 is 17 amino acids long. The V segment lost 4 bases and the J segment 4 bases; nucleotides outside the gene matches: 13. CDR1 MGHDK and CDR2 SYGVNS come from the germline V gene. CDR3 coding DNA: TGTGCCAGCAGTGGAGTCCGGGGGGGGACAGGGGAGTACGAGCAGTACTTC. Protein sequence: CASSGVRGGTGEYEQYF.

This clonotype was observed at least ten times. The chain is built from TRBV20-1 and TRBJ2-1, with D perhaps TRBD2 (5 bases). The V end was cut by 5 bases, the J end by 7 bases, with 18 bases between. Germline V gene sequence: CDR1 DFQATT, CDR2 SNEGSKA (reference sequence). The CDR3 sequence is 14 residues long. For the CDR3, the DNA is TGCAGTGCTTATCCGGGGTACGAGTCGAATGAGCAGTTCTTC. It codes for CSAYPGYESNEQFF.

Ten or more counts support this clonotype. The chain carries TRBV6-5 and TRBJ1-5; TRBD1 is a possible D gene (6 bases). Trimming cost V 7 bases and J 5 bases, with 15 bases left between them. Germline V CDR1 and CDR2: MNHEY, SVGAGI. The CDR3 length is 14 residues. The CDR3 sequence is CASNPTGEHQPQHF. CDR3 bases: TGTGCCAGCAATCCGACAGGAGAGCATCAGCCCCAGCATTTT.

This clonotype was detected many times. The rearrangement links TRBV20-1 to TRBJ2-1; 10 positions agree with TRBD2. CDR1 is DFQATT, CDR2 SNEGSKA, per germline (reference sequence). Trimming took 3 bases from V and 4 from J; bases not matched to a gene: 6. The CDR3 runs 15 residues. CDR3 coding DNA: TGCAGTGCTAGCCCCCTAGCGGGAGAATACAATGAGCAGTTCTTC. It is translated as CSASPLAGEYNEQFF.

This clonotype was picked up many times. The chain carries TRBV28 and TRBJ2-7; D is unresolved. The length of the CDR3 is 12 residues. The germline V gene has CDR1 MDHEN and CDR2 SYDVKM. Trimming pared 6 bases from V and 3 bases from J, leaving 9 bases between. The CDR3 region is CASREGRYEQYF. CDR3 in DNA: TGTGCCAGCAGGGAAGGGCGCTACGAGCAGTACTTC.

This clonotype was picked up many times. V gene TRBV25-1 combines with J gene TRBJ1-5, with a weak D call TRBD1 (6 bases). V gave up 8 bases and J gave up 4 bases, with 12 bases separating them. Germline V gene lookup returns CDR1 MGHDK and CDR2 SYGVNS. The CDR3 is 13 residues long. CDR3 region: CASEGGPNQPQHF. CDR3 sequence (DNA): TGTGCCAGCGAGGGGGGCCCAAATCAGCCCCAGCATTTT.

This clonotype was observed at least ten times. V is TRBV7-9 and J is TRBJ2-7; 7 bases are shared with TRBD1. V lost 7 bases, J lost 3 bases, and 9 bases stayed unmatched. CDR1 SEHNR and CDR2 FQNEAQ come from the germline V gene (reference sequence). The CDR3 extends over 14 amino acids. In DNA, the CDR3 is TGTGCCAGCACCCTTCGACAGGGTATCTACGAGCAGTACTTC. The encoded protein is CASTLRQGIYEQYF.

This clonotype was recorded at least ten times. This chain connects TRBV6-2 or TRBV6-3 to TRBJ2-2; no clear D. This CDR3 contains 13 residues. Germline V gene data show CDR1 as MNHEY and CDR2 as SVGEGT. V lost 5 bases and J 3 bases, leaving 7 bases between the germline ends. The CDR3 spells CASSQGHTGELFF. The DNA of the CDR3 is TGTGCCAGCAGTCAAGGGCACACCGGGGAGCTGTTTTTT.

This clonotype was recorded a few times. This may be a read error: a much more frequent sequence differs by one nucleotide. This chain joins TRBV4-2 and TRBJ1-4; D uncertain. This CDR3 spans 17 amino acids. CDR1 LGHNA and CDR2 YNFKEQ come from the germline V gene. The CDR3 is CDSSQEDSDATNEKLFF. In nucleotides, the CDR3 is TGTGACAGCAGCCAAGAAGATAGCGATGCAACTAATGAAAAACTGTTTTTT.

This clonotype came up many times. V gene TRBV7-9 combines with J gene TRBJ2-1, with a possible D match to TRBD2 (6 bases). CDR1 and CDR2 from the germline V gene are SEHNR and FQNEAQ (reference sequence). The CDR3 sequence is 12 residues long. The V end lost 6 bases, the J end lost 7 bases, and 10 bases lay between the germline ends. The CDR3 region has the DNA TGTGCCAGCAGGCGGGGAGTGAATGAGCAGTTCTTC. Translation: CASRRGVNEQFF.

This clonotype has more than one count but fewer than ten. This chain uses TRBV9 with TRBJ2-3, with D maybe TRBD2 (6 bases). The germline V gene encodes CDR1 SGDLS and CDR2 YYNGEE. V was clipped by 5 bases and J by 0 bases, with 10 bases between them. CDR3 length: 14 residues. CDR3 bases: TGTGCCAGCAGGAGCGGGCTGAGCACAGATACGCAGTATTTT. This encodes CASRSGLSTDTQYF.

The sample holds many counts of this clonotype. V and J are TRBV7-9 and TRBJ2-2, with D perhaps TRBD2 (5 bases). This CDR3 is built from 16 residues. Trimming stripped 7 bases from V and 2 bases from J, with 17 bases between. Germline loops: CDR1 SEHNR, CDR2 FQNEAQ (reference sequence). The CDR3 spells CASTSPAVGNTGELFF. CDR3 nucleotides: TGTGCCAGCACCTCCCCAGCGGTAGGAAACACCGGGGAGCTGTTTTTT.

In this sample, this clonotype turned up many times. This chain joins TRBV6-5 and TRBJ1-1; maybe TRBD1 (6 bases). This CDR3 spans 13 amino acids. Trimming left V 0 bases short and J 4 bases short, with 6 bases between. Germline V lookup: CDR1 MNHEY, CDR2 SVGAGI. CDR3 sequence (DNA): TGTGCCAGCAGTTACTCAGGGGGCACTGAAGCTTTCTTT. As protein: CASSYSGGTEAFF.

This clonotype was observed a handful of times. The V gene is TRBV27, the J gene TRBJ2-7; 12 nucleotides agree with TRBD1. The CDR3 has 15 residues. Germline V gene sequence: CDR1 MNHEY, CDR2 SMNVEV (reference sequence). V dropped 3 bases and J dropped 6; count of bases not matched to a gene: 6. CDR3 region: CASSFQGTGGSEQYF. The CDR3 DNA is TGTGCCAGCAGTTTTCAAGGGACAGGGGGCTCCGAGCAGTACTTC.

This clonotype has at least ten counts. The chain joins TRBV4-2 to TRBJ2-7; 8 bases align to TRBD2. This CDR3 contains 16 residues. Germline CDR1 reads LGHNA; CDR2 reads YNFKEQ. J gave up 1 base and V 0 bases, and 5 bases lay outside the gene matches. The CDR3 nucleotides are TGTGCCAGCAGCCAAGATCAGGGGACTAGGTCCTACGAGCAGTACTTC. Translated, it gives CASSQDQGTRSYEQYF.

Many counts were recorded for this clonotype. This chain joins TRBV7-9 and TRBJ2-3; TRBD2 matches at 12 bases. CDR1 SEHNR and CDR2 FQNEAQ come from the germline V gene (reference sequence). The CDR3 loop spans 15 amino acids. Trimming took 6 bases from V and 4 from J; bases not matched to a gene: 5. The CDR3 region has the DNA TGTGCCAGCAGTTGGCTAGCGGGAGGGCCAGATACGCAGTATTTT. Its translation: CASSWLAGGPDTQYF.

This clonotype was detected ten times or more. The chain is built from TRBV2 and TRBJ1-2; no clear D gene. V was trimmed by 3 bases and J by 8 bases, leaving 16 bases between them. The germline gives CDR1 SNHLY, CDR2 FYNNEI. The length of the CDR3 is 14 residues. The CDR3 loop reads CASSDPGSTIGYTF. For the CDR3, the DNA is TGTGCCAGCAGTGACCCGGGATCAACTATCGGCTACACCTTC. Combining the CDR3 with reference TRBV2 and TRBJ1-2 gives the whole variable domain EPEVTQTPSHQVTQMGQEVILRCVPISNHLYFYWYRQILGQKVEFLVSFYNNEISEKSEIFDDQFSVERPDGSNFTLKIRSTKLEDSAMYFCASSDPGSTIGYTFGSGTRLTVV.

There are many counts of this clonotype. The chain combines TRBV7-9 with TRBJ2-3, with D perhaps TRBD2 (6 bases). Germline V gene data show CDR1 as SEHNR and CDR2 as FQNEAQ (reference sequence). V was cut by 1 base and J by 11 bases, with 13 bases left in between. CDR3 length: 13 amino acids. The CDR3 coding sequence is TGTGCCAGCAGCTTAGTGGCTAGCGAAATGCAGTATTTT. Protein sequence: CASSLVASEMQYF.

The table lists this clonotype with many counts. The chain has TRBV9 and TRBJ2-1; 12 positions match TRBD2. The CDR3 loop spans 16 amino acids. Unmatched junction bases numbered 11, after V lost 6 bases and J lost 7 bases. The germline CDR1 and CDR2 sequences are SGDLS and YYNGEE. The CDR3 loop is CASTPRGLAGGNEQFF. The CDR3 region has the DNA TGTGCCAGCACCCCACGGGGTCTAGCGGGAGGGAATGAGCAGTTCTTC.

This clonotype appeared many times. The rearrangement uses TRBV6-5 and TRBJ1-3, with D perhaps TRBD1 (5 bases). This CDR3 has 13 amino acids. Germline V gene sequence: CDR1 MNHEY, CDR2 SVGAGI. Trimming removed 5 bases from V and 5 bases from J, with 10 bases in between. CDR3 sequence (DNA): TGTGCCAGCAGTAGGGGACCGAGAAACACCATATATTTT. It specifies CASSRGPRNTIYF.

This clonotype was counted ten times or more. The chain recombines TRBV20-1 with TRBJ2-7, with 7 bases matching TRBD2. V was pared by 0 bases and J by 3 bases, with 11 bases of the junction left unmatched. Germline CDR1 is DFQATT and CDR2 is SNEGSKA (reference sequence). This CDR3 contains 16 residues. CDR3 in DNA: TGCAGTGCTAGAGATCTCGGGGGAGGGACGAACTACGAGCAGTACTTC. This codes for CSARDLGGGTNYEQYF.

V and J are TRBV14 and TRBJ2-1; 9 nucleotides line up with TRBD1. J was trimmed by 10 bases and V by 0 bases; bases with no gene match: 10. Germline CDR1 and CDR2: SGHDN and FVKESK. The CDR3 totals 16 residues. DNA of the CDR3: TGTGCCAGCAGCCAAGATCTCTCCGGACAGGGGCGAGAGCAGTTCTTC. It encodes CASSQDLSGQGREQFF.

This clonotype was recorded many times. The chain is built from TRBV15 and TRBJ2-1, with 9 bases identical to TRBD2. V trimming: 3 bases; J trimming: 4 bases; junction bases outside the gene matches: 7. CDR1 and CDR2 (germline): LNHNV, YYDKDF (reference sequence). The CDR3 covers 16 residues. The CDR3 sequence: CATSRALAGSYNEQFF. The DNA for the CDR3 is TGTGCCACCAGCAGGGCTCTAGCGGGAAGTTACAATGAGCAGTTCTTC.

There are many counts of this clonotype. The chain is built from TRBV7-2 and TRBJ2-7, with 11 positions matching TRBD2. Germline V CDR1 and CDR2: SGHTA, FQGNSA. The CDR3 has 15 amino acids. V was pared by 1 base and J by 3 bases, with 2 bases of the junction left unmatched. CDR3 residues: CASSLEGLAVYEQYF. Written as DNA, the CDR3 is TGTGCCAGCAGCTTAGAGGGACTAGCGGTCTACGAGCAGTACTTC.